This T cell receptor (beta chain) was retrieved from a study of early T cells in non-severe SARS-CoV-2 infection. Study-level background: Investigators sequenced bulk RNA drawn from unsorted whole blood, and chains remained unpaired. General observations from the study: VDJdb matches were skewed toward anti-spike CD8 T cell responses.

Molecules of cDNA were individually given unique molecular identifiers that were attached to them. A single record per CDR3 protein comes from TCRdb applying MiXCR to the 5' RACE reads. The data contain approximately 40,000 distinct CDR3 sequences, around 6.3% of them singletons. This CDR3 has 14 amino acids. Trimming left V 5 bases short and J 2 bases short, with 11 bases between. This clonotype was counted between two and nine times. As yet, its antigen is unknown. This clonotype was obtained from an adult who was a healthcare worker with PCR-confirmed SARS-CoV-2 infection or an uninfected control (not recorded which). The chain uses TRBV12-3 or TRBV12-4 and TRBJ2-3, with TRBD1 as a possible D gene (6 bases). The input for sequencing was whole blood, taken at baseline. CDR3 DNA: TGTGCCAGCAGTAGGACAGCTAACACAGATACGCAGTATTTT. Its protein product is CASSRTANTDTQYF.